The 11 T cell receptor beta chains below all came from one sample that was sequenced in a study of PD-1 blockade in classical Hodgkin lymphoma. Measured with immunoSEQ multiplex PCR; TCRdb has only the in-frame clones, and not every one. The table records about 10,000 clones, roughly 80% of them present only once. Every patient experienced relapse after autologous stem cell transplantation, and brentuximab vedotin exposure varied. Specimen: peripheral blood mononuclear cells (PBMCs), collected at baseline. Receptors originate from a human donor with classical Hodgkin lymphoma.

Only a few counts were recorded for this clone. This chain connects TRBV19 to TRBJ2-7, with TRBD1 as a possible D gene (5 bases). V lost 3 bases and J lost 3, with 9 bases in between. This CDR3 contains 13 residues. CDR1 is LNHDA, CDR2 SQIVND, per germline (reference sequence). CDR3 sequence: CASSMIDSYEQYF. For the CDR3, the DNA is TGTGCCAGTAGTATGATCGACAGCTACGAGCAGTACTTC.

Turning to this clone: The junction departs from germline at one end; a sequencing error may be responsible. V gene TRBV7-9 combines with J gene TRBJ2-1, with TRBD2 as a possible D gene (5 bases). The CDR3 has 13 amino acids. Germline assignment: CDR1 SEHNR and CDR2 FQNEAQ (reference sequence). DNA of the CDR3: TGTGCCAGCAGCCGGGATGGACGGTCCCCCATGATCTTC. This encodes CASSRDGRSPMIF.

The rearrangement uses TRBV7-2 and TRBJ2-2, with 11 bases fitting TRBD1. V lost 6 bases, J lost 5 bases, and 8 bases stayed unmatched. CDR1 is SGHTA, CDR2 FQGNSA, per germline. This CDR3 comprises 16 residues. CDR3 sequence (DNA): TGTGCCAGCAGTCTCGGACAGGGGGCTTTGACCGGGGAGCTGTTTTTT. Translated, it gives CASSLGQGALTGELFF.

The V gene is TRBV27, the J gene TRBJ1-5; D is possibly TRBD1 (6 bases). CDR1 and CDR2 (germline): MNHEY, SMNVEV (reference sequence). The CDR3 runs 15 residues. The V gene lost 8 bases and the J gene lost 6 bases, with 20 bases spanning the gap. CDR3 region: CASSLGGALGQPQHF. CDR3 DNA sequence: TGTGCCAGCTCCCTCGGGGGGGCGCTTGGTCAGCCCCAGCATTTT.

The chain is built from TRBV5-1 and TRBJ2-1; D possibly uses TRBD1 or TRBD2 (5 bases each). There are 16 residues in the CDR3. Deletions cut 4 bases from V and 3 bases from J, with 17 bases between. Germline V gene lookup returns CDR1 SGHRS and CDR2 YFSETQ. CDR3 nucleotides: TGCGCCAGCAGCGGTACCGGGACGGGTAACTACAATGAGCAGTTCTTC. Translated, it gives CASSGTGTGNYNEQFF.

V and J are TRBV6-9 and TRBJ1-1; 7 bases map to TRBD1. V lost 5 bases to trimming and J lost 10 bases; unmatched junction nucleotides: 7. This CDR3 is built from 12 residues. Germline V gene sequence: CDR1 MNHGY, CDR2 SVAAGI. Written as DNA, the CDR3 is TGTGCCAGCAGTGACAGGGTCGGGGGAGCTTTCTTT. Translated, it gives CASSDRVGGAFF.

V and J are TRBV25-1 and TRBJ2-2; a weak D match, TRBD1 (7 bases). The germline gives CDR1 MGHDK, CDR2 SYGVNS. V was clipped by 7 bases and J by 5 bases, with 17 bases between them. CDR3 length: 15 amino acids. The CDR3 sequence is CASTAGGLRTGELFF. The CDR3 nucleotides are TGTGCCAGCACCGCAGGGGGGCTTAGGACCGGGGAGCTGTTTTTT.

This clone occurred a few times. The V and J genes are TRBV27 and TRBJ2-1; 11 bases match TRBD1. The germline CDR1 and CDR2 sequences are MNHEY and SMNVEV (reference sequence). The CDR3 extends over 16 amino acids. J gave up 7 bases and V 1 base, and 6 bases lay outside the gene matches. The CDR3 reads CASSLYGQGAGNEQFF. DNA for the CDR3: TGTGCCAGCAGTTTATACGGACAGGGGGCAGGTAATGAGCAGTTCTTC.

With regard to this clone: A read error may produce the germline difference seen at one junction end. This chain joins TRBV5-1 and TRBJ2-1; D not resolved. Germline loops: CDR1 SGHRS, CDR2 YFSETQ. This CDR3 comprises 12 residues. The CDR3 sequence: CASSPLDHEQFF. CDR3 nucleotides: TGTGCCAGCAGCCCCCTCGACCATGAGCAGTTCTTC.

This clone was recorded only once. V is TRBV18 and J is TRBJ1-5; D not certain. Germline V gives CDR1 KGHSH, CDR2 LQKENI. This CDR3 spans 17 amino acids. V lost 3 bases, J lost 2 bases, and 17 bases lay in between. The CDR3 sequence is CASSPSRSLLGNQPQHF. CDR3 DNA: TGTGCCAGCTCACCCTCTAGAAGTCTGCTAGGCAATCAGCCCCAGCATTTT.

This chain joins TRBV9 and TRBJ1-2, with 7 bases fitting TRBD1. Germline loops: CDR1 SGDLS, CDR2 YYNGEE. This CDR3 spans 17 amino acids. V shed 5 bases and J 0 bases; nucleotides not matched to a gene: 13. The CDR3, as DNA: TGTGCCAGCAGGAGCCGGGACAGCAGCGCTACTAACTATGGCTACACCTTC. Protein: CASRSRDSSATNYGYTF.